The clone carrying this T cell receptor (beta chain) appeared a few times. Its antigen is as yet unknown. Noted time point: newly diagnosed GD, antithyroid drugs for less than 3 months. There was RNA extracted from PBMCs, and the TCR library was made from it. Building the TCR beta libraries relied on iRepertoire HTBI primers, and CDR3 regions underwent Arm-PCR. Each CDR3 protein is one row after TCRdb ran MiXCR on the multiplex PCR reads. The sample holds 420,000 or so distinct CDR3 sequences; less than 20% are singletons and the top ten take around 23%. This specimen comes from a study of regulatory T cells in long-lasting Graves disease. Study context: Patients with new Graves' disease had used antithyroid drugs below 3 months. Findings and caveats of the study: Repertoires from persistent disease leaned toward TRBV28, TRBJ1-2 and TRBJ2-5. Shared public clonotypes totalled roughly 2,500 in persistent patients, compared with 966 in new patients.

The CDR3 loop spans 19 amino acids. Germline V gene sequence: CDR1 SQVTM, CDR2 ANQGSEA. The V gene end was trimmed by 1 base and the J gene end by 4 bases; junction bases not matched to a gene: 17. The same sample was also used in a study of T cells in Graves' hyperthyroidism and ophthalmopathy.

The specimen was peripheral blood mononuclear cells (PBMCs), collected at new diagnosis, from a patient treated with antithyroid drugs. The V and J genes are TRBV29-1 and TRBJ2-1; TRBD2 agrees at 9 bases. The clonotype was recovered from a woman aged 18-29 years with Graves disease. CDR3 protein: CSVEVQGAAGGGWYNEQFF. In DNA, the CDR3 is TGCAGCGTTGAAGTCCAGGGCGCAGCGGGAGGCGGTTGGTACAATGAGCAGTTCTTC.